What follows is one T cell receptor (beta chain) and its context. Its specificity is unknown. The CDR3 spans 15 residues. J was trimmed by 4 bases and V by 3 bases; bases with no gene match: 6. Looked up from germline, CDR1 is LGHNA and CDR2 is YSLEER. The data are from a study of post-analysis software for immune sequencing data. Study-wide findings and caveats: In patients, TRBV5-6, TRBV5-1 and TRBV20-1 belonged to roughly five TRBV segments found more frequently than in controls. Multiple sclerosis patients had significantly lower normalized Chao1 diversity than controls. Strong co-clustering by F measure was evident for samples that had been prepared in the same batch.

Prepared libraries of TCR beta cDNA carried unique molecular identifiers. T cells numbering roughly 0.9 to 11 million gave rise to about 490,000 cDNA molecules. TCRdb itself ran the PCR reads through MiXCR, one entry per CDR3 protein. The table shows hundreds of thousands of distinct CDR3 sequences, with roughly 27% occurring only once. Sequenced: blood. The sequence derives from a girl between 5 and 17 years old with multiple sclerosis. The chain uses TRBV4-3 and TRBJ2-7; the match to TRBD2 covers 10 bases. The CDR3 nucleotides read TGCGCCAGCAGCCAGATACTAGCGGGGCCGTACGAGCAGTACTTC. It is translated as CASSQILAGPYEQYF.